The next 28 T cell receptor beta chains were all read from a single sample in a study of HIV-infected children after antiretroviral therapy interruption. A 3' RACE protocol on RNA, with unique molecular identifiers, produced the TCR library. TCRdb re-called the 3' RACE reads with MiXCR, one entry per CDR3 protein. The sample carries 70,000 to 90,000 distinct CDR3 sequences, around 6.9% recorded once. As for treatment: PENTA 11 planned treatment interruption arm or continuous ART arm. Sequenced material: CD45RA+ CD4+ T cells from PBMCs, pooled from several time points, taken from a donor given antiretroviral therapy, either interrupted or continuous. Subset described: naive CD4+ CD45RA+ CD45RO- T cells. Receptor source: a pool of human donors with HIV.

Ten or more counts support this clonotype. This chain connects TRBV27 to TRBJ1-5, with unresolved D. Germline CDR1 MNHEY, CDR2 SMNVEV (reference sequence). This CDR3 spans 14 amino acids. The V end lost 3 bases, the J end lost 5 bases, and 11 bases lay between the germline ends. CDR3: CASSLVAGDQPQHF. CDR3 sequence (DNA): TGTGCCAGCAGTTTGGTTGCCGGAGATCAGCCCCAGCATTTT.

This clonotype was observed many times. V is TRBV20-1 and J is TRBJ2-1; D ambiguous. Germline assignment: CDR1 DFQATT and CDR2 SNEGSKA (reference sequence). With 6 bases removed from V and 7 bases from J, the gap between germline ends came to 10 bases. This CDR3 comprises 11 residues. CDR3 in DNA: TGCAGTGCCGGCCCTAGGAATGAGCAGTTCTTC. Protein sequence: CSAGPRNEQFF.

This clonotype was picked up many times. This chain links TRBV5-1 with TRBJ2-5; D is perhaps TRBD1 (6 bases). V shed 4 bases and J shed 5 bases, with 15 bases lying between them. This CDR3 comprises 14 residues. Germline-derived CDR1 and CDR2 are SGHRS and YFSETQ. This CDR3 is CASSRGSGVETQYF. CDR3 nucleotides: TGCGCCAGCAGCAGAGGCTCAGGGGTGGAGACCCAGTACTTC. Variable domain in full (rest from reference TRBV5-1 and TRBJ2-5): KAGVTQTPRYLIKTRGQQVTLSCSPISGHRSVSWYQQTPGQGLQFLFEYFSETQRNKGNFPGRFSGRQFSNSRSEMNVSTLELGDSALYLCASSRGSGVETQYFGPGTRLLVL.

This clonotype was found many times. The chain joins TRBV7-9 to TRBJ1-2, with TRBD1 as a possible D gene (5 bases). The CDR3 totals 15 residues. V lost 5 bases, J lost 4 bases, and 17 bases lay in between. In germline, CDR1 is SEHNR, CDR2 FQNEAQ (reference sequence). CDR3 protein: CASSPGGMALYGYTF. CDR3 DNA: TGTGCCAGCAGCCCGGGGGGAATGGCGCTCTATGGCTACACCTTC.

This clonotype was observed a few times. The CDR3 nucleotides read TGTGCCAGCAGCTTAGCCGGGGCCAACGTCCTGACTTTC. Protein: CASSLAGANVLTF. This chain links TRBV11-1 with TRBJ2-6; no firm D call. Deletions cut 0 bases from V and 4 bases from J, with 1 base between. Germline assignment: CDR1 SGHAT and CDR2 FQDESV (reference sequence). The CDR3 is made up of 13 amino acids.

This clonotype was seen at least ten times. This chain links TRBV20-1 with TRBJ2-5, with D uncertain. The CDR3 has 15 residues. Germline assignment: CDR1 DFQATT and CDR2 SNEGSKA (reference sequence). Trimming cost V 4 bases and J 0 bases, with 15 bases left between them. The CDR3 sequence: CSATRPRSDQETQYF. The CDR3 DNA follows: TGCAGTGCTACCCGACCCAGGTCCGACCAAGAGACCCAGTACTTC.

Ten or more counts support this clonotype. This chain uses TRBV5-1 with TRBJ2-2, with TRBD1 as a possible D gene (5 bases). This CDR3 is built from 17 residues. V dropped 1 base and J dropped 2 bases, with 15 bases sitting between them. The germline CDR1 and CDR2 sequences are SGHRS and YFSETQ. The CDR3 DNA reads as TGCGCCAGCAGCTTGACAACAGGACACGCTAACACCGGGGAGCTGTTTTTT. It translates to CASSLTTGHANTGELFF.

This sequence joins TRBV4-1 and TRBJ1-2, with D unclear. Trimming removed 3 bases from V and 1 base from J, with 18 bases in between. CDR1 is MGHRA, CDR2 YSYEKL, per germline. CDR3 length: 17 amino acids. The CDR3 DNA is TGCGCCAGCAGCCATCCCCCGGGAAGGGAGAGTAACTATGGCTACACCTTC. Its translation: CASSHPPGRESNYGYTF.

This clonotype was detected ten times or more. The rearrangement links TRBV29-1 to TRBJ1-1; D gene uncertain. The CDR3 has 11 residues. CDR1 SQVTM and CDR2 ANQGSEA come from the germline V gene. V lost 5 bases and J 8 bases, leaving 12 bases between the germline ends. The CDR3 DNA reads TGCAGCGTTAACCGGTTTGAGGAAGCTTTCTTT. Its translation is CSVNRFEEAFF.

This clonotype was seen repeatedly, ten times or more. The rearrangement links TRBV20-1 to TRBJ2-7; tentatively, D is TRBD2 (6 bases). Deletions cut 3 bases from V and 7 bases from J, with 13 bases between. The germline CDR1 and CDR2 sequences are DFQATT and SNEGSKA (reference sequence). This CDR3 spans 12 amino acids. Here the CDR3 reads CSASRPGGEQYF. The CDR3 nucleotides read TGCAGTGCTAGCCGTCCTGGGGGGGAGCAGTACTTC.

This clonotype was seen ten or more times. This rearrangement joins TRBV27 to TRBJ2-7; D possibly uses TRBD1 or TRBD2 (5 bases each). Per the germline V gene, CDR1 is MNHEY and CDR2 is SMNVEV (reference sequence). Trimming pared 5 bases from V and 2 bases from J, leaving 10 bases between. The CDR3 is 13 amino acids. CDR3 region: CASSKGTAYEQYF. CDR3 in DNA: TGTGCCAGCAGTAAGGGGACGGCCTACGAGCAGTACTTC.

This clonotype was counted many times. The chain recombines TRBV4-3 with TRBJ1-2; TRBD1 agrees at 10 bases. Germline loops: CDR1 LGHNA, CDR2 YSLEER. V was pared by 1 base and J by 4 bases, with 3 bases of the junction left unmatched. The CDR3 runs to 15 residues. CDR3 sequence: CASSQGDRGGYGYTF. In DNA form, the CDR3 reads TGCGCCAGCAGCCAAGGGGACAGGGGCGGCTATGGCTACACCTTC.

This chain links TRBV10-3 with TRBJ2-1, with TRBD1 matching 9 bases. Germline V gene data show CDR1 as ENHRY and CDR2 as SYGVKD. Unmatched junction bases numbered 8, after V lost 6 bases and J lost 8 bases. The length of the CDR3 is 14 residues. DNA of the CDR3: TGTGCCATCAGCGCCGGACAGGGGTTATATGAGCAGTTCTTC. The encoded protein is CAISAGQGLYEQFF.

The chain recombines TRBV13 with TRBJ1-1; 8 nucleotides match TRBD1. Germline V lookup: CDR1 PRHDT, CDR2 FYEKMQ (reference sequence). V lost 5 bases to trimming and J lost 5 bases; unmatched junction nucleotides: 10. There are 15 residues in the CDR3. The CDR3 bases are TGTGCCAGCAGCATGCCCCACAGGGGGGGAACTGAAGCTTTCTTT. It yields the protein CASSMPHRGGTEAFF.

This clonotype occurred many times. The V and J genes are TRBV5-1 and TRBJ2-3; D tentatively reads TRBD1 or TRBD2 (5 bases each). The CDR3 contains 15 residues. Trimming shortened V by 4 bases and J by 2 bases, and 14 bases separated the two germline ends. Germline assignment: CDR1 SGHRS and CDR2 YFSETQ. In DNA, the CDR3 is TGCGCCAGCAGCACTTCTGGGACCAACACAGATACGCAGTATTTT. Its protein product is CASSTSGTNTDTQYF.

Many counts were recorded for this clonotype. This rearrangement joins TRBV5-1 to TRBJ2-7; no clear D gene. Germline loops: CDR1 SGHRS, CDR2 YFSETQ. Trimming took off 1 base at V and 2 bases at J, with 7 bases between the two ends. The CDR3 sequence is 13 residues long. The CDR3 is CASSLKHPYEQYF. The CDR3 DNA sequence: TGCGCCAGCAGCTTGAAGCACCCCTACGAGCAGTACTTC. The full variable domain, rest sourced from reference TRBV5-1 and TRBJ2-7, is KAGVTQTPRYLIKTRGQQVTLSCSPISGHRSVSWYQQTPGQGLQFLFEYFSETQRNKGNFPGRFSGRQFSNSRSEMNVSTLELGDSALYLCASSLKHPYEQYFGPGTRLTVT.

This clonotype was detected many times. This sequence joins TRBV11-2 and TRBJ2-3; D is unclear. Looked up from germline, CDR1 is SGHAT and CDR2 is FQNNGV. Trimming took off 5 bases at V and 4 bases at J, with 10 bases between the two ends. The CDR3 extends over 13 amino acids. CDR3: CASSRNVADTQYF. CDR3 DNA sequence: TGTGCCAGCAGCCGGAATGTAGCAGATACGCAGTATTTT.

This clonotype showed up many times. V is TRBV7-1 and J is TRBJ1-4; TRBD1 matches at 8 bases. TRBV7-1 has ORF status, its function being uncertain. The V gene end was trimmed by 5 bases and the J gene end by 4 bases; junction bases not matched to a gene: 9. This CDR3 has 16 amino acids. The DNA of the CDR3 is TGTGCCAGCAGCGCTAGAAGGGACAGGCTTAATGAAAAACTGTTTTTT. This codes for CASSARRDRLNEKLFF.

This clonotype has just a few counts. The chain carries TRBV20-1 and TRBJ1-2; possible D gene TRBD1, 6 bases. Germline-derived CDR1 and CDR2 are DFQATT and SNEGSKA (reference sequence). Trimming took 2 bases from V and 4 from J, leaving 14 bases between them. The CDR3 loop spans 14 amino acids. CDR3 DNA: TGCAGTGCTAGAATACCTGGACAGATCTATGGCTACACCTTC. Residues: CSARIPGQIYGYTF.

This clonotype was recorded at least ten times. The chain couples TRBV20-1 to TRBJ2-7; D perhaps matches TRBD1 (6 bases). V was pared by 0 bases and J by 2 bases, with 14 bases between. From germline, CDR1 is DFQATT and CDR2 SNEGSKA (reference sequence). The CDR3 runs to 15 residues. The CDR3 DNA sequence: TGCAGTGCTAGAGACCCTAGACAGGACGCCTACGAGCAGTACTTC. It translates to CSARDPRQDAYEQYF.

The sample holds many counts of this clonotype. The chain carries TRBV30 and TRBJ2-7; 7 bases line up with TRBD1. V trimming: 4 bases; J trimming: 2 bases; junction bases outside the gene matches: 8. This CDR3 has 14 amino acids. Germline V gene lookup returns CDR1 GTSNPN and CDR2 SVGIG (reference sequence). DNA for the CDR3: TGTGCCTGGAAGTTAGGGCAGGGGGCCTACGAGCAGTACTTC. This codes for CAWKLGQGAYEQYF.

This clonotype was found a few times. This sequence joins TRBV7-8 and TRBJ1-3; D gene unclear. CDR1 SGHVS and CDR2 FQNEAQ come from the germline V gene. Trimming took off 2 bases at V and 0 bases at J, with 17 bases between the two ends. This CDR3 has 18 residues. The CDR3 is CASSLSIRQTDSGNTIYF. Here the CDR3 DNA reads TGTGCCAGCAGCTTAAGTATTCGGCAGACCGACTCTGGAAACACCATATATTTT.

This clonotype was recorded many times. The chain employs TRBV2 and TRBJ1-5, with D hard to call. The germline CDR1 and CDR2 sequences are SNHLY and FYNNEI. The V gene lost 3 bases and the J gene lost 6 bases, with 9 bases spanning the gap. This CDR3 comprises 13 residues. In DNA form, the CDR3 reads TGTGCCAGCAGTGACCGGTCATTTCAGCCCCAGCATTTT. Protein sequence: CASSDRSFQPQHF.

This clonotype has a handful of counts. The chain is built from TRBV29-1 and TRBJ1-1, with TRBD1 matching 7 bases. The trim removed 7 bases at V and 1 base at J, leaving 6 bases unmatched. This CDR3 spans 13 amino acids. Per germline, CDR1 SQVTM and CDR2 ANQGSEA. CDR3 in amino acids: CSGAWTGNTEAFF. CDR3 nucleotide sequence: TGCAGCGGGGCGTGGACAGGGAACACTGAAGCTTTCTTT.

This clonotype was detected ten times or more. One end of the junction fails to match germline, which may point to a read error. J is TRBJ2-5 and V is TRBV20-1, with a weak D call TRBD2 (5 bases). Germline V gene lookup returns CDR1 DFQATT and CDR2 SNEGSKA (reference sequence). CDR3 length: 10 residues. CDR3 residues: CSASGESQYF. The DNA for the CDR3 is TGCAGTGCTAGTGGGGAGAGCCAGTACTTC.

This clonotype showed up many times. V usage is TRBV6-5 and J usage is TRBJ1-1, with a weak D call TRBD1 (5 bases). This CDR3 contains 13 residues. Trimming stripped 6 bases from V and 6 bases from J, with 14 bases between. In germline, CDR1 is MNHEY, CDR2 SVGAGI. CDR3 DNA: TGTGCCAGCAGAAGACAGCTCGGGGCTGAAGCTTTCTTT. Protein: CASRRQLGAEAFF.

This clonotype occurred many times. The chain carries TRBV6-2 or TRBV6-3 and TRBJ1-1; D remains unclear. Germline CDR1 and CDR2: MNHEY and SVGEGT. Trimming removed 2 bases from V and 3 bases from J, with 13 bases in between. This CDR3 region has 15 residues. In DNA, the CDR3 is TGTGCCAGCAGTTACCCCGACGGACCTTACACTGAAGCTTTCTTT. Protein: CASSYPDGPYTEAFF.

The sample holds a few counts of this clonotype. CDR3 loop: CASSYHPQIRLNTEAFF. CDR3 nucleotides: TGTGCCAGCAGTTACCATCCACAGATAAGATTGAACACTGAAGCTTTCTTT. The gene calls are TRBV28 and TRBJ1-1; D is undetermined. V was trimmed by 4 bases and J by 0 bases, leaving 18 bases between them. Germline-derived CDR1 and CDR2 are MDHEN and SYDVKM. The CDR3 spans 17 residues.